Shown below are 25 T cell receptor beta chains from a single sample sequenced in a study of T cell clonality in common variable immunodeficiency. Using immunoSEQ multiplex PCR, the repertoire was profiled, and TCRdb retains in-frame clones only, with some absent. The sample counts 44,000 or so clones, none seen once; the ten largest own roughly 0.66%. Sequenced sample: peripheral blood mononuclear cells. The receptors derive from a person between 18 and 70 years old in good health.

The sample holds many counts of this clone. Sequencing ends 3 residues short of the CDR3 end; the germline J gene provides the rest. The rearrangement uses TRBV7-9 and TRBJ1-3; 7 positions agree with TRBD1. V lost 10 bases and J lost 0; bases outside the gene matches: 3. Germline V lookup: CDR1 SEHNR, CDR2 FQNEAQ (reference sequence). This CDR3 has 13 amino acids. CDR3 sequence: CAMGTDSGNTIYF. CDR3 DNA (partial): TGTGCCATGGGGACAGACTCTGGAAACACC.

This clone was recorded many times. Coverage ceases 3 residues before the CDR3 finishes, and the germline J gene fills in the end. The rearrangement links TRBV6-1 to TRBJ2-3, with 7 bases matching TRBD2. CDR1 is MNHNS and CDR2 is SASEGT in the germline V gene. The CDR3 spans 15 residues. V trimming: 4 bases; J trimming: 0 bases; junction bases outside the gene matches: 4. The CDR3 reads CASSVEGLSTDTQYF. Incomplete CDR3 DNA: TGTGCCAGCAGTGTTGAGGGACTAAGCACAGATACG.

This clone has ten or more counts. Read data end 3 residues before the CDR3 end; the end is taken from the germline J gene. The J gene is TRBJ1-2, the V gene TRBV19, with D tentatively TRBD1 (6 bases). The V end was cut by 7 bases, the J end by 0 bases, with 21 bases between. The V gene's germline CDR1 is LNHDA and CDR2 SQIVND (reference sequence). The CDR3 totals 17 residues. CDR3 amino acids: CASMIRSTGLTNYGYTF. CDR3 DNA, as far as it was read: TGTGCCAGTATGATTAGGTCCACAGGGCTAACTAACTATGGC.

Many counts were recorded for this clone. The read finishes 3 residues shy of the CDR3 end, and the germline J gene is used to complete it. The J gene is TRBJ2-2, the V gene TRBV10-2; D gene uncertain. With 7 bases removed from V and 3 bases from J, the gap between germline ends came to 3 bases. Germline V lookup: CDR1 WSHSY, CDR2 SAAADI. The CDR3 loop spans 11 amino acids. The CDR3: CASTDTGELFF. Incomplete CDR3 DNA: TGCGCCAGCACCGACACCGGGGAG.

This clone was observed many times. The CDR3 is cut off 3 residues early in the read; its end comes from the germline J gene. V and J are TRBV6-1 and TRBJ2-3; perhaps TRBD2 as D (5 bases). The germline V gene encodes CDR1 MNHNS and CDR2 SASEGT. This CDR3 has 15 residues. Trimming cost V 1 base and J 2 bases, with 10 bases left between them. CDR3 DNA, as far as it was read: TGTGCCAGCAGTGAAGTACTAGAGGCCACAGATACG. Translated, it gives CASSEVLEATDT. Given in full, the CDR3 is CASSEVLEATDTQYF.

Many counts were recorded for this clone. The read finishes 3 residues shy of the CDR3 end, and the germline J gene is used to complete it. The V gene is TRBV20-1, the J gene TRBJ2-7, with 8 positions matching TRBD1. The germline CDR1 and CDR2 sequences are DFQATT and SNEGSKA (reference sequence). This CDR3 contains 14 residues. Germline trimming cut 5 bases from V and 0 bases from J; bases unmatched to any gene: 6. This chain's CDR3 is CSAEDREGSYEQYF. Incomplete CDR3 DNA: TGCAGTGCTGAGGACAGGGAAGGCTCCTACGAG.

This clone showed up many times. Read data end 3 residues before the CDR3 end; the end is taken from the germline J gene. The chain is built from TRBV24-1 and TRBJ2-2; TRBD2 matches 8 bases. The CDR3 covers 21 residues. Germline CDR1 reads KGHDR; CDR2 reads SFDVKD. Trimming at V came to 4 bases and at J to 5 bases, leaving 23 bases not matched to a gene. The CDR3 bases that were read are TGTGCCACCAGTGAATATAACAGGGTCGGTGCCCTAGCGGGTAGAACCGGGGAG. Its translation is CATSEYNRVGALAGRTGE. The CDR3, in full, reads CATSEYNRVGALAGRTGELFF.

This clone came up many times. The read gets to within 3 residues of the CDR3 end, and the germline J gene fills in the rest. V and J are TRBV29-1 and TRBJ1-2, with D perhaps TRBD1 (5 bases). The germline V gene encodes CDR1 SQVTM and CDR2 ANQGSEA. The CDR3 length is 10 residues. V dropped 4 bases and J dropped 6 bases, with 6 bases sitting between them. CDR3 protein: CSVGQNGYTF. Incomplete CDR3 DNA: TGCAGCGTTGGACAGAATGGC.

There are many counts of this clone. The read terminates 3 residues ahead of where the CDR3 ends, so the germline J gene completes it. The chain employs TRBV2 and TRBJ2-7; D might be TRBD2 (6 bases). Trimming pared 5 bases from V and 3 bases from J, leaving 14 bases between. The CDR3 has 14 residues. CDR1 is SNHLY, CDR2 FYNNEI, per germline. The CDR3 reads CASSPRDSRYEQYF. The sequenced CDR3 bases are TGTGCCAGCAGTCCGAGGGACTCGCGCTACGAG.

There are many counts of this clone. The read terminates 3 residues before the CDR3 end, so the remaining end is supplied by the germline J gene. The gene calls are TRBV19 and TRBJ2-1; 7 bases fit TRBD1. V was pared by 3 bases and J by 4 bases, with 3 bases of the junction left unmatched. The CDR3 consists of 14 residues. CDR1 is LNHDA and CDR2 is SQIVND in the germline V gene (reference sequence). The part of the CDR3 DNA that was read is TGTGCCAGTAGTATCCTGGGACAGTACAATGAG. Translating gives CASSILGQYNE. The CDR3, in full, reads CASSILGQYNEQFF.

This clone occurred many times. Sequencing ends 3 residues short of the CDR3 end; the germline J gene provides the rest. The genes are TRBV9 and TRBJ2-3; possible D gene TRBD2, 6 bases. Germline CDR1 reads SGDLS; CDR2 reads YYNGEE. The CDR3 runs to 12 residues. Trimming left V 5 bases short and J 5 bases short, with 9 bases between. The CDR3 here is CASRGGEDTQYF. CDR3 DNA (partial): TGTGCCAGCAGGGGGGGAGAAGATACG.

This clone was detected ten times or more. With the read ending 3 residues before the CDR3 end, the germline J gene is used to fill in that end. The chain recombines TRBV2 with TRBJ2-4; a weak D match, TRBD2 (5 bases). Per germline, CDR1 SNHLY and CDR2 FYNNEI. The V end lost 4 bases, the J end lost 6 bases, and 13 bases lay between the germline ends. There are 14 residues in the CDR3. The part of the CDR3 DNA that was read is TGTGCCAGCAGTGTGCAGACTATGGGAAACATT. Translated, it gives CASSVQTMGNI. The whole CDR3 protein reads CASSVQTMGNIQYF.

At least ten counts were recorded for this clone. The read ends 3 residues early relative to the CDR3; the germline J gene fills the gap. The chain joins TRBV5-1 to TRBJ2-4, with 8 bases aligning to TRBD2. V dropped 3 bases and J dropped 8; count of bases not matched to a gene: 7. The length of the CDR3 is 14 residues. Germline CDR1 SGHRS, CDR2 YFSETQ. The CDR3 DNA, read in part, is TGCGCCAGCAGCTCCGGGACTAGGAGGGACATT. Translation: CASSSGTRRDI. The entire CDR3 reads CASSSGTRRDIQYF.

This clone was detected ten times or more. Read data end 3 residues before the CDR3 end; the end is taken from the germline J gene. The gene calls are TRBV28 and TRBJ1-2; tentatively, D is TRBD1 (6 bases). Germline V lookup: CDR1 MDHEN, CDR2 SYDVKM. The CDR3 extends over 12 amino acids. Trimming shortened V by 9 bases and J by 3 bases, and 11 bases separated the two germline ends. CDR3 amino acids: CASRTVDYGYTF. Partial CDR3 DNA: TGTGCCAGTCGGACAGTGGACTATGGC.

This clone was recorded many times. The read ends 3 residues shy of where the CDR3 ends; the end is completed using the germline J gene. The chain carries TRBV9 and TRBJ1-2; 10 bases map to TRBD1. Germline CDR1 reads SGDLS; CDR2 reads YYNGEE. J was trimmed by 3 bases and V by 1 base; bases with no gene match: 9. The length of the CDR3 is 17 residues. The sequenced CDR3 bases are TGTGCCAGCAGCGTATGGAGTTGGACAGGGGGACACTATGGC. Protein: CASSVWSWTGGHYG. The whole CDR3 is CASSVWSWTGGHYGYTF. The whole variable domain, remainder taken from reference TRBV9 and TRBJ1-2, is DSGVTQTPKHLITATGQRVTLRCSPRSGDLSVYWYQQSLDQGLQFLIQYYNGEERAKGNILERFSAQQFPDLHSELNLSSLELGDSALYFCASSVWSWTGGHYGYTFGSGTRLTVV.

This clone has at least ten counts. The read comes to an end 3 residues before the CDR3 does, leaving the germline J gene to fill in the end. The gene calls are TRBV19 and TRBJ1-5; D is undetermined. In germline, CDR1 is LNHDA, CDR2 SQIVND (reference sequence). This CDR3 is 17 amino acids long. Trimming left V 7 bases short and J 0 bases short, with 19 bases between. The part of the CDR3 DNA that was read is TGTGCCAGTACCCCCGACAAGGAACAGTATAGCAATCAGCCC. It encodes CASTPDKEQYSNQP. The full-length CDR3 reads as CASTPDKEQYSNQPQHF.

This clone occurred many times. The read ends 3 residues shy of where the CDR3 ends; the end is completed using the germline J gene. The rearrangement joins TRBV12-3 or TRBV12-4 to TRBJ2-7; no definite D call. The CDR3 sequence is 12 residues long. Trimming took 1 base from V and 3 from J, leaving 4 bases between them. The CDR3: CASSLDFYEQYF. The sequenced part of the CDR3 DNA is TGTGCCAGCAGTTTAGACTTCTACGAG.

This clone was seen ten or more times. The read stops 3 residues short of the end of the CDR3; the missing end is completed from the germline J gene. This sequence joins TRBV2 and TRBJ2-5; D call uncertain. Germline assignment: CDR1 SNHLY and CDR2 FYNNEI. The V end lost 9 bases, the J end lost 7 bases, and 9 bases lay between the germline ends. The CDR3 has 10 amino acids. The sequenced part of the CDR3 DNA is TGTGCCAGTTCAATCGGGACC. Its protein is CASSIGT. The full CDR3 protein is CASSIGTQYF.

At least ten counts were recorded for this clone. The read finishes 3 residues shy of the CDR3 end, and the germline J gene is used to complete it. The J gene is TRBJ1-1, the V gene TRBV5-1; TRBD1 agrees at 8 bases. The CDR3 loop spans 15 amino acids. V lost 2 bases and J lost 5; bases outside the gene matches: 8. CDR1 is SGHRS, CDR2 YFSETQ, per germline. The CDR3 region is CASSLQTGEKTEAFF. The DNA read from the CDR3 is TGCGCCAGCAGCTTACAGACAGGGGAGAAAACTGAA.

At least ten counts were recorded for this clone. The DNA ends 3 residues before the CDR3 does, and the rest of the CDR3 is filled in from the germline J gene. V gene TRBV5-6 combines with J gene TRBJ2-3; the match to TRBD2 covers 11 bases. V lost 4 bases and J lost 5; bases outside the gene matches: 6. This CDR3 is built from 15 residues. Germline CDR1 and CDR2: SGHDT and YYEEEE. The CDR3 sequence is CASSRLAGLEDTQYF. The part of the CDR3 DNA that was read is TGTGCCAGCAGCCGACTAGCGGGGTTAGAAGATACG.

A note on this clone: The sequence runs out 3 residues before the end of the CDR3; the remainder is reconstructed from the germline J gene. The J gene is TRBJ1-3, the V gene TRBV6-2 or TRBV6-3; D remains ambiguous. CDR3 length equals 12 residues. CDR1 is MNHEY and CDR2 is SVGEGT in the germline V gene. Trimming stripped 6 bases from V and 4 bases from J, with 7 bases between. CDR3 DNA (partial): TGTGCCAGCAGCCCCACAGGAAACACC. Translating it yields CASSPTGNT. Given in full, the CDR3 is CASSPTGNTIYF.

Ten or more counts support this clone. Read coverage stops 3 residues before the CDR3 terminus; the germline J gene supplies the remainder. The chain employs TRBV4-1 and TRBJ2-2; D remains ambiguous. Looked up from germline, CDR1 is MGHRA and CDR2 is YSYEKL. V lost 1 base to trimming and J lost 2 bases, with 11 bases between them. The CDR3 loop spans 16 amino acids. The CDR3: CASSQVVTDNTGELFF. The sequenced CDR3 bases are TGCGCCAGCAGCCAAGTGGTAACAGATAACACCGGGGAG.

This clone was counted at least ten times. Incomplete CDR3 DNA: TGTGCCAGCAGTGTCGCGACAGATACG. It is translated as CASSVATDT. The full CDR3 protein reads CASSVATDTQYF. J is TRBJ2-3 and V is TRBV6-1; D remains unclear. The CDR3 end falls 3 residues outside the read, so it is completed with the germline J gene. This CDR3 region has 12 residues. From germline, CDR1 is MNHNS and CDR2 SASEGT. V lost 4 bases and J lost 3, with 5 bases in between.

This clone has ten or more counts. The read finishes 3 residues shy of the CDR3 end, and the germline J gene is used to complete it. The rearrangement uses TRBV10-3 and TRBJ1-5; no clear D. V was trimmed by 0 bases and J by 7 bases, leaving 13 bases between them. Germline CDR1 is ENHRY and CDR2 is SYGVKD. This CDR3 region has 15 residues. The CDR3 spells CAISESSTSGQPQHF. Incomplete CDR3 DNA: TGTGCCATCAGTGAGTCATCCACGTCGGGGCAGCCC.

This clone was counted at least ten times. The CDR3 end lies 3 residues beyond the end of the read and is filled in from the germline J gene. This chain connects TRBV20-1 to TRBJ2-1; 12 bases line up with TRBD2. The CDR3 length is 16 residues. Germline V lookup: CDR1 DFQATT, CDR2 SNEGSKA (reference sequence). Unmatched junction bases numbered 4, after V lost 1 base and J lost 3 bases. CDR3 DNA, as far as it was read: TGCAGTGCTAGAGGGACTAGCGGGGTCCACTACAATGAG. Translation gives CSARGTSGVHYNE. The entire CDR3 protein reads CSARGTSGVHYNEQFF.